This paragraph reports one T cell receptor beta chain. As handled by the study authors: Nucleated cell counts were estimated from reference gene primer amplification. Sequencing used immunoSEQ multiplex PCR; TCRdb keeps in-frame clones, though not all of them. That table supplies the V and J calls and clone size; D and trimming were determined from the DNA. The sample shows roughly 230,000 clones, under 90% of them seen only once. The data belong to a study of blood T cell repertoires in COVID-19. About the research overall: Acute and convalescent COVID-19 specimens originated in the United States, Italy and Spain. PBMCs, B-cell-depleted T cells, or T cells provided the cDNA or gDNA that made up the material.

The length of the CDR3 is 14 residues. V gave up 2 bases and J gave up 6 bases; unmatched junction bases: 7. Germline CDR1 is GTSNPN and CDR2 is SVGIG (reference sequence). The sequencing input was peripheral blood. The TCR comes from a woman of 80 years or more with acute or convalescent COVID-19. The V gene is TRBV30, the J gene TRBJ2-7, with 10 nucleotides matching TRBD2. CDR3 coding DNA: TGTGCCTGGAGTAGAGGCAGCGGGGGGGCCGAGCAGTACTTC. Encoded protein: CAWSRGSGGAEQYF.